This T cell receptor (beta chain) was sequenced for a study of shared clonotypes between healthy human individuals. The wider study: Aged between 18 and 49, the donors were a couple of women and three men.

The donors were adults (healthy and HIV-negative) with no recent acute infections or vaccinations. Per germline, CDR1 SGDLS and CDR2 YYNGEE. This CDR3 has 14 residues. After removal of 0 bases from V and 7 bases from J, the junction contained 3 bases not matched to a gene. It was at deep level that the assay was run. Each PCR replicate run on unsorted PBMC took in about 0.3 ug DNA, tens of thousands of T cell genomes. The method was immunoSEQ multiplex PCR; TCRdb's version includes in-frame clones alone and lacks a portion of them. Here the sample spans around 510,000 clones, around 78% being singletons. This clone rates as medium-sized.

Sequencing was carried out using PBMCs. The chain uses TRBV9 and TRBJ2-7; TRBD2 matches 11 bases. This receptor was identified in a middle-aged woman in good health. Some clones in this sample may be carry-over from other donors' samples. The CDR3 sequence: CASSVGSGREEQYF. For the CDR3, the DNA is TGTGCCAGCAGCGTAGGTAGCGGGAGGGAAGAGCAGTACTTC.